The rows below give T cell receptor beta chains drawn from one sample of a study of cytomegalovirus exposure and HLA in healthy donors. Some clones are missing from TCRdb's copy, which holds only in-frame ones; the method was immunoSEQ multiplex PCR. The repertoire consists of approximately 170,000 clones, with roughly 80% occurring once and the leading ten covering roughly 0.69%. The specimen was PBMCs. All receptors come from a woman aged 18-29 years in good health and CMV-seronegative. Both conserved end residues are part of each CDR3. The D gene is left open where the match is weak. Clone size appears in some rows only: once, few, many, or a class for an expanded clone.

>TRBV5-1|TRBJ2-1|NA|NA
TGCGCCAGCAGCCGAGCCCACAATGAGCAGTTCTTC
CASSRAHNEQFF
>TRBV7-9|TRBJ1-5|few|NA
TGTGCCGCGGGGGTAGACAATCAGCCCCAGCATTTT
CAAGVDNQPQHF
>TRBV5-1|TRBJ1-5|NA|NA
TGTGCCAGCAGCTCAGGGGTTTCAGGTCAGCCCCAGCATTTT
CASSSGVSGQPQHF
>TRBV21-1|TRBJ2-7|NA|NA
TGTGCCAGCAGCAAATCGCCGCCCAGTTATAGCGCCTACGAGCAGTACTTC
CASSKSPPSYSAYEQYF
>TRBV4-1|TRBJ2-7|NA|NA
TGCGCCAGCAGCCAAGATGTCGGGGCAGGGGCGAGAGCCTACGAGCAGTACTTC
CASSQDVGAGARAYEQYF
>TRBV5-1|TRBJ2-2|NA|TRBD1
TGCGCCAGCAGCTTATTCGGGACAGGGAACACCGGGGAGCTGTTTTTT
CASSLFGTGNTGELFF
>TRBV6-5|TRBJ2-1|NA|NA
TGTGCCAGCACTCTACTAGCCGGGACAGAGGAGAAGCAGTTCTTC
CASTLLAGTEEKQFF
>TRBV6-1|TRBJ1-3|NA|NA
TGTGCCAGCAGTTCTGGCCACTCTGGAAACACCATATATTTT
CASSSGHSGNTIYF
>TRBV4-3|TRBJ1-4|NA|NA
TGCGCCAGCAGCCGCGGGACGTTCGGAGGGGCAACTAATGAAAAACTGTTTTTT
CASSRGTFGGATNEKLFF
>TRBV2|TRBJ2-6|few|TRBD1
TGTGCCGGGGCCAGGGGGACAGGGGCCAACGTCCTGACTTTC
CAGARGTGANVLTF
>TRBV11-2|TRBJ2-7|NA|NA
TGTGCCAGCAGCCTAGAACCCTTTGGCACACGGAGGCAGTACTTC
CASSLEPFGTRRQYF
>TRBV18|TRBJ2-5|NA|NA
TGTGCCAGCTCACCAAATCAGGGTGGAGAGACCCAGTACTTC
CASSPNQGGETQYF
>TRBV10-3|TRBJ2-5|NA|NA
TGTGCCATCAGTGAGTCGGAAGCGAGCCATCAAGAGACCCAGTACTTC
CAISESEASHQETQYF
>TRBV6-5|TRBJ2-2|NA|TRBD1
TGTGCCAGCAGTTACTTTGGGACAGGCAACACCGGGGAGCTGTTTTTT
CASSYFGTGNTGELFF
>TRBV28|TRBJ1-1|once|NA
TGTGCCAGCAGGACAGGCACTGAAGCTTTCTTT
CASRTGTEAFF
>TRBV19|TRBJ1-5|NA|NA
TGTGCCAGTAGTATTTTGGGCGATCAGCCCCAGCATTTT
CASSILGDQPQHF